A single sample gave rise to the 24 T cell receptor beta chains below, sequenced in a study of blood T cell repertoires in COVID-19. TCRdb's copy holds only in-frame clones and misses some; the assay was immunoSEQ multiplex PCR. The table shows roughly 380,000 clones, with roughly 90% occurring only once. Source material: peripheral blood. The origin of the receptors is a woman aged 40 to 50 with COVID-19, enrolled during active disease.

The chain carries TRBV27 and TRBJ2-2, with a tentative D call TRBD1 (6 bases). Germline V gene sequence: CDR1 MNHEY, CDR2 SMNVEV (reference sequence). This CDR3 spans 19 amino acids. The V end lost 8 bases, the J end lost 7 bases, and 32 bases lay between the germline ends. The CDR3 reads CASLPEGQGPFRRDGELFF. The CDR3 nucleotides are TGTGCCAGCCTTCCCGAGGGGCAGGGGCCTTTCAGAAGGGACGGGGAGCTGTTTTTT.

The chain is built from TRBV25-1 and TRBJ1-1; TRBD1 matches 8 bases. With 4 bases clipped from V and 9 bases from J, the junction kept 7 bases outside the gene matches. From germline, CDR1 is MGHDK and CDR2 SYGVNS. This CDR3 is built from 13 residues. CDR3 DNA: TGTGCCAGCAGTGCGACAGGGGCGTTACAAGCTTTCTTT. Its translation is CASSATGALQAFF.

This chain links TRBV28 with TRBJ1-3; D not certain. CDR1 MDHEN and CDR2 SYDVKM come from the germline V gene. The V and J ends lost 6 bases and 13 bases respectively, with 22 bases between them. This CDR3 is 14 amino acids long. The CDR3 is CASSLRRVTYGIYF. The CDR3 DNA reads TGTGCCAGCAGCTTGCGCCGGGTCACTTATGGGATATATTTT.

The chain is built from TRBV5-1 and TRBJ1-3, with 8 positions matching TRBD1. J lost 0 bases, V lost 1 base, and 9 bases had no gene match. Per the germline V gene, CDR1 is SGHRS and CDR2 is YFSETQ. The CDR3 sequence is 18 residues long. The CDR3, as DNA: TGCGCCAGCAGCTTGTCGGGACAGGTCGCATACTCTGGAAACACCATATATTTT. Encoded protein: CASSLSGQVAYSGNTIYF.

DNA for the CDR3: TGTGCCAGCAGCCCGTGGACAGCCGCATCCTACGAGCAGTACTTC. This sequence encodes CASSPWTAASYEQYF. This chain uses TRBV7-6 with TRBJ2-7; D is perhaps TRBD1 (6 bases). V lost 5 bases and J 1 base, leaving 15 bases between the germline ends. The CDR3 has 15 residues. Germline CDR1 SGHVS, CDR2 FNYEAQ.

This clone appeared a single time. This chain uses TRBV20-1 with TRBJ2-1; 9 bases align to TRBD1. Germline V lookup: CDR1 DFQATT, CDR2 SNEGSKA (reference sequence). Losses at the gene ends were 3 bases for V and 6 bases for J; bases not matched to a gene: 12. CDR3 length equals 16 residues. In DNA form, the CDR3 reads TGCAGTGCTAGTTCTCGAGGGACAGGGAAAATCAATGAGCAGTTCTTC. As protein: CSASSRGTGKINEQFF.

The rearrangement links TRBV9 to TRBJ2-1; tentative D call: TRBD2 (6 bases). The CDR3 is made up of 15 amino acids. From germline, CDR1 is SGDLS and CDR2 YYNGEE. The ends were cut back, 4 bases at V and 0 bases at J, with 11 bases in the middle. The CDR3, as DNA: TGTGCCAGCAGCCTAAGCGGGCGCTCCTACAATGAGCAGTTCTTC. As protein: CASSLSGRSYNEQFF.

J is TRBJ1-1 and V is TRBV5-6, with D hard to call. Trimming removed 0 bases at V and 9 bases at J, with 15 bases between. This CDR3 is built from 14 residues. Germline values: CDR1 SGHDT, CDR2 YYEEEE. This CDR3 reads CASSLGRNLLKAFF. CDR3 nucleotide sequence: TGTGCCAGCAGCTTGGGGCGGAACTTATTGAAAGCTTTCTTT.

This chain connects TRBV7-8 to TRBJ2-1; possible D gene TRBD1, 6 bases. The CDR3 runs to 15 residues. V lost 4 bases, J lost 2 bases, and 12 bases lay in between. Germline lookup yields CDR1 SGHVS and CDR2 FQNEAQ. CDR3 sequence (DNA): TGTGCCAGCAGCTCGGACCAGGGGACCTACAATGAGCAGTTCTTC. This sequence encodes CASSSDQGTYNEQFF.

The chain couples TRBV6-6 to TRBJ1-1, with no clear D. CDR1 and CDR2 (germline): MNHNY, SVGAGI (reference sequence). This CDR3 spans 14 amino acids. The germline V and J ends were trimmed by 5 bases and 0 bases, with 10 bases remaining between them. The CDR3 sequence is CASSKTPLNTEAFF. The CDR3 DNA reads as TGTGCCAGCAGTAAAACACCTCTGAACACTGAAGCTTTCTTT.

CDR3 sequence: CSVARGSNQPQHF. The CDR3, as DNA: TGCAGCGTTGCCAGGGGCTCAAATCAGCCCCAGCATTTT. The chain combines TRBV29-1 with TRBJ1-5, with a possible D match to TRBD1 (6 bases). The germline V gene encodes CDR1 SQVTM and CDR2 ANQGSEA. V shed 4 bases and J shed 4 bases, with 11 bases lying between them. The length of the CDR3 is 13 residues.

The CDR3, as DNA: TGTGCCAGCAGCGCACAGGGGGGAACTGAAGCTTTCTTT. Protein product: CASSAQGGTEAFF. V usage is TRBV11-3 and J usage is TRBJ1-1, with 8 positions matching TRBD1. Germline CDR1 is SGHNT and CDR2 is YENEEA. V was clipped by 5 bases and J by 5 bases; unmatched bases: 4. The CDR3 covers 13 residues.

This clone appeared a single time. The V and J genes are TRBV28 and TRBJ1-1; the D is unclear. The length of the CDR3 is 13 residues. The germline V and J ends were trimmed by 8 bases and 1 base, with 11 bases remaining between them. The germline CDR1 and CDR2 sequences are MDHEN and SYDVKM. DNA of the CDR3: TGTGCCAGCTCAGTTTCGGGGAACACTGAAGCTTTCTTT. This encodes CASSVSGNTEAFF.

The V call is TRBV25-1, the J call TRBJ2-2; 8 nucleotides match TRBD1. CDR3 size: 15 residues. CDR1 is MGHDK, CDR2 SYGVNS, per germline. The J segment lost 6 bases and the V segment lost 2 bases, leaving 5 bases of the junction unmatched. CDR3 amino acids: CASSEQGANSGELFF. As DNA, the CDR3 is TGTGCCAGCAGTGAACAGGGGGCTAACTCCGGGGAGCTGTTTTTT.

This chain connects TRBV5-1 to TRBJ2-7, with a tentative D call TRBD2 (5 bases). The germline gives CDR1 SGHRS, CDR2 YFSETQ. CDR3 length: 16 residues. Trimming cost V 1 base and J 2 bases, with 16 bases left between them. The CDR3 reads CASSLRAARDTYEQYF. For the CDR3, the DNA is TGCGCCAGCAGCTTGAGGGCGGCTCGGGATACCTACGAGCAGTACTTC.

The V gene is TRBV27, the J gene TRBJ2-2; D perhaps matches TRBD2 (6 bases). The CDR3 runs to 13 residues. V lost 2 bases and J 5 bases, leaving 6 bases between the germline ends. From germline, CDR1 is MNHEY and CDR2 SMNVEV (reference sequence). This CDR3 is CASSLGGTGELFF. The CDR3 nucleotides are TGTGCCAGCAGTTTAGGGGGGACCGGGGAGCTGTTTTTT.

In its sample, this clone was seen a few times. The rearrangement links TRBV28 to TRBJ1-5; the D gene is possibly TRBD1 (6 bases). The CDR3 is 15 amino acids. Trimming removed 7 bases at V and 1 base at J, with 14 bases between. Germline values: CDR1 MDHEN, CDR2 SYDVKM. In DNA, the CDR3 is TGTGCCAGCATAGGGGGATTAGTAAGCAATCAGCCCCAGCATTTT. Translation gives CASIGGLVSNQPQHF.

This rearrangement joins TRBV15 to TRBJ2-5; a weak D match, TRBD1 (7 bases). The V gene's germline CDR1 is LNHNV and CDR2 YYDKDF (reference sequence). The V and J ends lost 8 bases and 1 base respectively, with 17 bases between them. The CDR3 is made up of 15 amino acids. The CDR3 sequence is CATAQGQGGQETQYF. CDR3 in DNA: TGTGCCACCGCCCAGGGGCAGGGGGGCCAAGAGACCCAGTACTTC.

The V call is TRBV4-3, the J call TRBJ1-5; D possibly corresponds to TRBD1 (6 bases). Germline V lookup: CDR1 LGHNA, CDR2 YSLEER. The V end lost 3 bases, the J end lost 6 bases, and 15 bases lay between the germline ends. The CDR3 covers 15 residues. Here the CDR3 DNA reads TGCGCCAGCAGCCAGGGGGCAGGGACGACTCAGCCCCAGCATTTT. It specifies CASSQGAGTTQPQHF.

The chain employs TRBV29-1 and TRBJ2-3, with TRBD2 identical over 8 bases. Germline V gene data show CDR1 as SQVTM and CDR2 as ANQGSEA. Germline trimming cut 8 bases from V and 5 bases from J; bases unmatched to any gene: 12. The CDR3 runs to 14 residues. CDR3 region: CSYSKSGSQDTQYF. The DNA for the CDR3 is TGCAGCTACTCGAAGAGCGGGAGTCAAGATACGCAGTATTTT.

The chain recombines TRBV6-4 with TRBJ2-6; D is undetermined. Germline values: CDR1 MRHNA, CDR2 SNTAGT. V lost 0 bases to trimming and J lost 2 bases, with 5 bases between them. This CDR3 has 15 amino acids. The CDR3 spells CASSDSTTGANVLTF. CDR3 DNA: TGTGCCAGCAGTGACTCGACAACTGGGGCCAACGTCCTGACTTTC.

The chain uses TRBV7-9 and TRBJ2-1, with TRBD2 matching 11 bases. The CDR3 is 17 amino acids. With 0 bases clipped from V and 4 bases from J, the junction kept 5 bases outside the gene matches. Germline CDR1 reads SEHNR; CDR2 reads FQNEAQ (reference sequence). CDR3 in DNA: TGTGCCAGCAGCTTAGCGCGGGGACTAGCGGCTTACAATGAGCAGTTCTTC. It encodes CASSLARGLAAYNEQFF.

This rearrangement joins TRBV2 to TRBJ2-1; 9 nucleotides match TRBD2. Germline-derived CDR1 and CDR2 are SNHLY and FYNNEI. This CDR3 region has 15 residues. Trimming took 7 bases from V and 8 from J; bases not matched to a gene: 12. This CDR3 is CASTLESSGDHEQFF. CDR3 nucleotide sequence: TGTGCCAGCACTTTAGAGTCTAGCGGGGACCATGAGCAGTTCTTC.

To note about this clone: This specimen includes other DNA sequences encoding the same CDR3. The chain carries TRBV14 and TRBJ1-1, with D maybe TRBD1 (6 bases). The germline V gene has CDR1 SGHDN and CDR2 FVKESK. Trimming removed 4 bases from V and 1 base from J, with 10 bases in between. CDR3 size: 14 residues. DNA for the CDR3: TGTGCCAGCAGCCGGCAGGGGTGGAACACTGAAGCTTTCTTT. Translating it yields CASSRQGWNTEAFF.